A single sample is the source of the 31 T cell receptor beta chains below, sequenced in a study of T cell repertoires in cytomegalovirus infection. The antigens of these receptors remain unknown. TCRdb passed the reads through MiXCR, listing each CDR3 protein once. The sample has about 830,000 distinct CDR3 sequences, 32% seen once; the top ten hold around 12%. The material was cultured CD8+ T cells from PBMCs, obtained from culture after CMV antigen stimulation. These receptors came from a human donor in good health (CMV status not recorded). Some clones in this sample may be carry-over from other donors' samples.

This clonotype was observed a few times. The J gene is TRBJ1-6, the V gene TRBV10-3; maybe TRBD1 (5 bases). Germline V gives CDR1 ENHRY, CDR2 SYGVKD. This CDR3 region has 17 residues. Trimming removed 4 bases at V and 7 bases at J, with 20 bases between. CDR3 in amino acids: CAISVRESGTLNSPLHF. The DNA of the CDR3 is TGTGCCATCAGTGTCCGGGAAAGTGGGACTCTAAATTCACCCCTCCACTTT.

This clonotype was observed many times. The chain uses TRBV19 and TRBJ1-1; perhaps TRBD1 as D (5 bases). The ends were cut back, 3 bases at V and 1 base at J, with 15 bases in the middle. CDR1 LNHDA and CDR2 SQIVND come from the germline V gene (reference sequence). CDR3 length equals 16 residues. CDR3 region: CASSMPAGHTNTEAFF. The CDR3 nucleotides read TGTGCCAGTAGTATGCCCGCCGGACACACGAACACTGAAGCTTTCTTT.

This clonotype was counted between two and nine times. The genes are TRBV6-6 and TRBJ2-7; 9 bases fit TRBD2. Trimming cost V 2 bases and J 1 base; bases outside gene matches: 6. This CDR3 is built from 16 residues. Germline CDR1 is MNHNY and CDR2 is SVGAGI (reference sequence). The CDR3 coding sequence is TGTGCCAGCAGTTACGGGGCTAGCGGGGATTCCTACGAGCAGTACTTC. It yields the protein CASSYGASGDSYEQYF.

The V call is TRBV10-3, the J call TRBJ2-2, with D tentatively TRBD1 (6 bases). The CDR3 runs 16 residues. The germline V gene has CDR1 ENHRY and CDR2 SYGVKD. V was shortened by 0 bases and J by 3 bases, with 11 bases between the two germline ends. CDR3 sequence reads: CAISESPTGYTGELFF. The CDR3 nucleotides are TGTGCCATCAGTGAGTCTCCGACAGGTTACACCGGGGAGCTGTTTTTT.

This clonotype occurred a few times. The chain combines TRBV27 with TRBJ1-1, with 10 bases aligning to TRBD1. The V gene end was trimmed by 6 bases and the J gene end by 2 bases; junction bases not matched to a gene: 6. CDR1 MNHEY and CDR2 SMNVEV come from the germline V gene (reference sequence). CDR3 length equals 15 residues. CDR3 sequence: CASRRDRGVNTEAFF. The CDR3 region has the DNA TGTGCCAGCAGGCGGGACAGGGGAGTTAACACTGAAGCTTTCTTT.

The CDR3 region has the DNA TGTGCCAGCAGCCCTCGGGACAGAAGAAACTATGGCTACACCTTC. Protein sequence: CASSPRDRRNYGYTF. The gene calls are TRBV9 and TRBJ1-2; 7 bases map to TRBD1. Germline CDR1 reads SGDLS; CDR2 reads YYNGEE. Trimming cost V 4 bases and J 2 bases; bases outside gene matches: 8. CDR3 size: 15 residues.

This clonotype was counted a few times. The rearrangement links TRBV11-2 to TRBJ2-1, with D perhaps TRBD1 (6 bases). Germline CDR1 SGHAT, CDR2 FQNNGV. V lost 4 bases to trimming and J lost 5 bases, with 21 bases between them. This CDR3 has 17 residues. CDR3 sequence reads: CASSSPSVDRYNNEQFF. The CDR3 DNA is TGTGCCAGCAGCTCTCCTTCGGTCGACAGGTATAACAATGAGCAGTTCTTC.

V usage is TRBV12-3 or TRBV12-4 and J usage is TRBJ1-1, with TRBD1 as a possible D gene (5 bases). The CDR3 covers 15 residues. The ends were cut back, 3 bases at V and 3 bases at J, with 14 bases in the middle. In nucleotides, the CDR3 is TGTGCCAGCAGTTTTGACCCCTTGGGGGACACTGAAGCTTTCTTT. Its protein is CASSFDPLGDTEAFF.

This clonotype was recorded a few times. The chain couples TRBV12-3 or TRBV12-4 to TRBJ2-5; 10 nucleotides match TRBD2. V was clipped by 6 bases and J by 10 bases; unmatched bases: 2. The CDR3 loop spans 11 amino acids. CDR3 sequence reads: CASSSSGGQYF. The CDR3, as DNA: TGTGCCAGCAGCTCTAGCGGGGGCCAGTACTTC.

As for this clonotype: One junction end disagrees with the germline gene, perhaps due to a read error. The CDR3 sequence is CVSSLEGGLAGYTF. CDR3 in DNA: TGTGTCAGCAGCTTAGAGGGAGGGCTGGCCGGCTACACCTTC. The chain is built from TRBV7-9 and TRBJ1-2; no definite D call. This CDR3 is 14 amino acids long. Germline-derived CDR1 and CDR2 are SEHNR and FQNEAQ (reference sequence).

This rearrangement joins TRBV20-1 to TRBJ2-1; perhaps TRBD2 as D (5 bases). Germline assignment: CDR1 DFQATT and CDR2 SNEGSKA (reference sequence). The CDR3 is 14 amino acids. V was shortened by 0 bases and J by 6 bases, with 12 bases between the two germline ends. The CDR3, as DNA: TGCAGTGCTAGAGACCCCGGACTGATCAATGAGCAGTTCTTC. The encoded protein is CSARDPGLINEQFF.

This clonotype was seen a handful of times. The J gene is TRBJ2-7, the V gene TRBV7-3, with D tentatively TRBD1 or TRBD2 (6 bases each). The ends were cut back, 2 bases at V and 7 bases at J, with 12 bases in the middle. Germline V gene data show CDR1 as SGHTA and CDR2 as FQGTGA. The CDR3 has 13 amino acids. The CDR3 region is CASSLLGGGEQYV. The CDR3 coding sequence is TGTGCCAGCAGCTTACTGGGGGGCGGGGAGCAGTACGTC.

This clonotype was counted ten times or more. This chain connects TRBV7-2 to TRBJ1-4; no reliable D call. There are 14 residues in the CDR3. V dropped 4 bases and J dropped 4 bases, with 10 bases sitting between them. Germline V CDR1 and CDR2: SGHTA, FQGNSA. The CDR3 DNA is TGTGCCAGCAGCTCACAGTGGGATAATGAAAAACTGTTTTTT. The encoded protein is CASSSQWDNEKLFF.

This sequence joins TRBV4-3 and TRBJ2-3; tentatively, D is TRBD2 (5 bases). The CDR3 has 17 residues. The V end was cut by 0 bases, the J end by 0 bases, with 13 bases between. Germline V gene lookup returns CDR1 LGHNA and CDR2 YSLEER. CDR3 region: CASSQDGAVTSTDTQYF. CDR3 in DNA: TGCGCCAGCAGCCAAGATGGAGCGGTTACTAGCACAGATACGCAGTATTTT.

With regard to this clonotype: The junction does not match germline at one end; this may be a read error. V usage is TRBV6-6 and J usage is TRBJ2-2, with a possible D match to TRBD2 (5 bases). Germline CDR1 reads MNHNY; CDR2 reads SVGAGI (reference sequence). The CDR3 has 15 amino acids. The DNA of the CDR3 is TGTGCCAGCAGCCTAACTCGGGCTAACACCGGGGAGATGTTTTTT. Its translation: CASSLTRANTGEMFF.

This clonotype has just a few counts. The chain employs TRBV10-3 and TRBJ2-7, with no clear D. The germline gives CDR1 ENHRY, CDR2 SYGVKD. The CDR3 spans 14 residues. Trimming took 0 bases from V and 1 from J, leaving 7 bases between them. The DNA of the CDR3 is TGTGCCATCAGTGAGTCTCAATTTTCCTACGAGCAGTACGTC. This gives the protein CAISESQFSYEQYV.

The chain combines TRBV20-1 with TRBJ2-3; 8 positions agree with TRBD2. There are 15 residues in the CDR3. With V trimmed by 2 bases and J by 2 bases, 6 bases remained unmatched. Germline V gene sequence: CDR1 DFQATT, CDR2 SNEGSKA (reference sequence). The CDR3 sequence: CSARMAGGATDTQYF. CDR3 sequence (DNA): TGCAGTGCTAGAATGGCGGGGGGAGCCACAGATACGCAGTATTTT.

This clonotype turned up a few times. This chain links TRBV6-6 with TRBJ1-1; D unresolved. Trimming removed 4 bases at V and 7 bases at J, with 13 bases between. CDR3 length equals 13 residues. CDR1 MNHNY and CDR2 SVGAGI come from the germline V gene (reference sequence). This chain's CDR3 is CASSFGSEGEAFF. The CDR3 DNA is TGTGCCAGCAGTTTCGGTTCGGAGGGTGAAGCTTTCTTT.

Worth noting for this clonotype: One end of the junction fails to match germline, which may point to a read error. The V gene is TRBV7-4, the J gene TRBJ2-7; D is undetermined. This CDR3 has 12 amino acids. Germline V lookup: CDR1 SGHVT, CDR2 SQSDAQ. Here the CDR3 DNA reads TGTACCAGCAGCCCCCCCAGCTACGAGCAGTACTTC. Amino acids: CTSSPPSYEQYF.

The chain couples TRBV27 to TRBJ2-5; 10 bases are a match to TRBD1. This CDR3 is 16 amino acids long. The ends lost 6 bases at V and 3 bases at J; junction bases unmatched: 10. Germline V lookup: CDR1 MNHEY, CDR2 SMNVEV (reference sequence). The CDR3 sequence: CASRIKPGQGKETQYF. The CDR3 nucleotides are TGTGCCAGCAGAATAAAACCGGGACAGGGGAAAGAGACCCAGTACTTC.

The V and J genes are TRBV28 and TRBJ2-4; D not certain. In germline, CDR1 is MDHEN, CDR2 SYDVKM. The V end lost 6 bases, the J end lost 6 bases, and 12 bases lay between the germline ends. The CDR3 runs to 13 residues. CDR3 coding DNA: TGTGCCAGCAGCCTTATGGGCAGAAACATTCAGTACTTC. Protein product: CASSLMGRNIQYF.

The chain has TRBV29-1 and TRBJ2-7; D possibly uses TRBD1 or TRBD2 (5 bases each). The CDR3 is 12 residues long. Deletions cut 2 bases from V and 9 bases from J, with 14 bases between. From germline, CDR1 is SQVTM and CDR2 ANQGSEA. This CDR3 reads CSVELGDVGQYF. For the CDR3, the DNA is TGCAGCGTTGAATTGGGGGATGTAGGGCAGTACTTC.

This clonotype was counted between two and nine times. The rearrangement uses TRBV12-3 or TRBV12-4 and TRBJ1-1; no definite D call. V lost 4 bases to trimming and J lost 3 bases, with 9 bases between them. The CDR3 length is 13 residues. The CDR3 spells CASSSSTDTEAFF. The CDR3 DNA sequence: TGTGCCAGCAGTTCCTCGACGGACACTGAAGCTTTCTTT.

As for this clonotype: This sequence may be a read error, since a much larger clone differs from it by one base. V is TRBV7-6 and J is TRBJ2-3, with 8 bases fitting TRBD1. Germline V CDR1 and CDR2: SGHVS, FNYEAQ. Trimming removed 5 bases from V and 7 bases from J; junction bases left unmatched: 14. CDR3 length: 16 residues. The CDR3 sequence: CASSALQGAAANTQYF. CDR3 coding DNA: TGTGCCAGCAGCGCCTTGCAGGGGGCCGCGGCAAATACGCAGTATTTT.

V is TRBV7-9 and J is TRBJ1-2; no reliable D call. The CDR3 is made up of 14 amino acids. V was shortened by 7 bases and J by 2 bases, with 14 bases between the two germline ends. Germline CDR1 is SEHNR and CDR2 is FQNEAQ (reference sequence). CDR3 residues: CASNLEELNYGYTF. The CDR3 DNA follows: TGTGCCAGCAACTTGGAGGAATTGAACTATGGCTACACCTTC.

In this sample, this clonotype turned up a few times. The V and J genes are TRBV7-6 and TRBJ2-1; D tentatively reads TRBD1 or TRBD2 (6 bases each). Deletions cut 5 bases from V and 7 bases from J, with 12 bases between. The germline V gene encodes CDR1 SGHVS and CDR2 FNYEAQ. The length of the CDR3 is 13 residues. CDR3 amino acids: CASSPVGGNEQFF. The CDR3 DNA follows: TGTGCCAGCAGCCCAGTAGGGGGGAATGAGCAGTTCTTC.

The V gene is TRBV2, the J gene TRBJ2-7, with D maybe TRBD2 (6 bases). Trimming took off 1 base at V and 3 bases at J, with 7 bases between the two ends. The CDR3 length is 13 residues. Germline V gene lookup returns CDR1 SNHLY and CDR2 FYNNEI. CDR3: CASSEVGGYEQYV. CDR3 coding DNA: TGTGCCAGCAGTGAAGTGGGGGGCTACGAGCAGTACGTC.

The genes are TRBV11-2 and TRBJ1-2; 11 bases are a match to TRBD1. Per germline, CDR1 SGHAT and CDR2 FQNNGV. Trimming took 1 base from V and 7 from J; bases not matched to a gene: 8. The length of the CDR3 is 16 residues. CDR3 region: CASSLVGTGGTGGYTF. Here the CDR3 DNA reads TGTGCCAGCAGCTTAGTCGGGACAGGGGGAACGGGTGGCTACACCTTC.

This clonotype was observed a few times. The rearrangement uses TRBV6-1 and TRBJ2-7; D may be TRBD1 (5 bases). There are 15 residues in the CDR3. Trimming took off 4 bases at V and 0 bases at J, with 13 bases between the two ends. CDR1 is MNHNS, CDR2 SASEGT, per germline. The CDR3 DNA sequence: TGTGCCAGCAGTGTGAGGACCGACAGCTCCTACGAGCAGTACGTC. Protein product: CASSVRTDSSYEQYV.

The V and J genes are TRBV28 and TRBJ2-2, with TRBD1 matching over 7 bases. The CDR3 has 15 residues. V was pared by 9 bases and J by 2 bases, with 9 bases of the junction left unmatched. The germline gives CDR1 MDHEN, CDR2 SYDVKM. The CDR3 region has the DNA TGTGCCAGTAACCCCGGACAGGATAACACCGGGGAGCTGTTTTTT. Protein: CASNPGQDNTGELFF.

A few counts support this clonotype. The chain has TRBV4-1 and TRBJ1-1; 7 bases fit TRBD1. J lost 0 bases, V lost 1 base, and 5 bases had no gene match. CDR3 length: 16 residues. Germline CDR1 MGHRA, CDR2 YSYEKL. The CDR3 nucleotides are TGCGCCAGCAGCCAAGCTCAGACAGGGATGAACACTGAAGCTTTCTTT. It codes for CASSQAQTGMNTEAFF.